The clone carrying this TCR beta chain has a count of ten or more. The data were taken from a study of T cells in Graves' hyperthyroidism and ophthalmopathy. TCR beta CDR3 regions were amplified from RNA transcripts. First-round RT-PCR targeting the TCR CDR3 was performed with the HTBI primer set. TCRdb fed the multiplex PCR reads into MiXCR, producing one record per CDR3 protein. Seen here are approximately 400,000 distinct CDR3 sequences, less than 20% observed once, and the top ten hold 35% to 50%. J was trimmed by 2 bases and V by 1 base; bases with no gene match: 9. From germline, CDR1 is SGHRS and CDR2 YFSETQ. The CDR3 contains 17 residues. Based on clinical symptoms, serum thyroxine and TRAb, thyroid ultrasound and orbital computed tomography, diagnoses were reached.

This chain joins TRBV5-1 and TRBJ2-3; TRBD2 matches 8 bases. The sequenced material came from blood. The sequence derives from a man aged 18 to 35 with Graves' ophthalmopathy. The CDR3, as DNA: TGCGCCAGCAGCTTGAAGGCTAGCGGGCATTTCACAGATACGCAGTATTTT. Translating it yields CASSLKASGHFTDTQYF.